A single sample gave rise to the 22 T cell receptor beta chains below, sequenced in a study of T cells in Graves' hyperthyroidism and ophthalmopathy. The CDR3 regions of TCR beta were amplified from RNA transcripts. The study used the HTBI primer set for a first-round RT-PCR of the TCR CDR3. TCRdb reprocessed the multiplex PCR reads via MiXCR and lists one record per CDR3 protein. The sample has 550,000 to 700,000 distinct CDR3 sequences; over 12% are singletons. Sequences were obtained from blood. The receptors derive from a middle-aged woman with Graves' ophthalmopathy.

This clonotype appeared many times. This chain's CDR3 is CASSLDLQGQAFF. The CDR3 nucleotides are TGTGCCAGCAGCCTCGATCTTCAGGGGCAAGCTTTCTTT. V usage is TRBV28 and J usage is TRBJ1-1; TRBD1 is a possible D gene (6 bases). Germline V gives CDR1 MDHEN, CDR2 SYDVKM. Trimming shortened V by 6 bases and J by 9 bases, and 17 bases separated the two germline ends. The CDR3 is 13 amino acids. Drawing the rest from reference TRBV28 and TRBJ1-1, the complete variable domain is DVKVTQSSRYLVKRTGEKVFLECVQDMDHENMFWYRQDPGLGLRLIYFSYDVKMKEKGDIPEGYSVSREKKERFSLILESASTNQTSMYLCASSLDLQGQAFFGQGTRLTVV.

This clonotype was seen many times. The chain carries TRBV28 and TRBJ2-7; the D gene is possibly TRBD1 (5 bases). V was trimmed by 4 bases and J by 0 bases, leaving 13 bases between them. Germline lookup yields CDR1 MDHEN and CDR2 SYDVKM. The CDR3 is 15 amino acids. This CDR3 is CASSSRTGHSYEQYF. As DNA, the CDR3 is TGTGCCAGCAGTTCCCGAACCGGACACTCCTACGAGCAGTACTTC.

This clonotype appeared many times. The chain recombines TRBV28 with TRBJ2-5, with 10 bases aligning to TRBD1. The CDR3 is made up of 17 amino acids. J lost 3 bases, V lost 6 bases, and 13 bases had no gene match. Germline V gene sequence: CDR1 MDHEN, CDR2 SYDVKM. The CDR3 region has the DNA TGTGCCAGCAGCCCCCCCAGTGGGACAGGGGAAGAAGAGACCCAGTACTTC. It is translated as CASSPPSGTGEEETQYF.

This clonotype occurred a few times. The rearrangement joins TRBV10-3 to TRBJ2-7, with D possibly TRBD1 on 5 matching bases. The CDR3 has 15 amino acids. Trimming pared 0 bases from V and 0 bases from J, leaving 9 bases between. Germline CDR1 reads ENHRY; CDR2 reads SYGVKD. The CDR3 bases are TGTGCCATCAGTGAGTCTTTGGACATCTCCTACGAGCAGTACTTC. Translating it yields CAISESLDISYEQYF.

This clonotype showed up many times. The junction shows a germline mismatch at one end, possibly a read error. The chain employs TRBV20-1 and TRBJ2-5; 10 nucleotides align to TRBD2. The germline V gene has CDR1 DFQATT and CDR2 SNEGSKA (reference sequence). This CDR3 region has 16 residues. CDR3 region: CSAGDPSGRAEETQYF. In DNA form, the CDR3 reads TGCAGTGCTGGAGATCCGAGCGGGAGGGCCGAAGAGACCCAGTACTTC.

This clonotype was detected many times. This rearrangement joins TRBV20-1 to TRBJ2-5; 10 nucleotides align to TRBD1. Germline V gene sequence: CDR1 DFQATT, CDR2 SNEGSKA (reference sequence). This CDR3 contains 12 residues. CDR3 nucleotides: TGCGGGGGACAGGGGAGCCAAGAGACCCAGTACTTC. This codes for CGGQGSQETQYF.

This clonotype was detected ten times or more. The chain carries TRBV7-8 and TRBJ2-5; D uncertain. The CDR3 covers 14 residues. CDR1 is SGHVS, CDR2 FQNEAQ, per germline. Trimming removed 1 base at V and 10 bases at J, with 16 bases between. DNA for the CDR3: TGTGCCAGCAGCTTAGAGGTTGATCTGTCGAGCCAGTACTTC. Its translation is CASSLEVDLSSQYF.

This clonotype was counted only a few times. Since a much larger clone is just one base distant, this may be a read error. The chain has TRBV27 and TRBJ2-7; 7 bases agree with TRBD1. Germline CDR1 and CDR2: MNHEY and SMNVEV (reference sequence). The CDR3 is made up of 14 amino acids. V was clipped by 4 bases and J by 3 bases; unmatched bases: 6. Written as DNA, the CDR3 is TGTGCCAGCAGTTCCCCGACAGGGTTCTACGAGCAGTACTTC. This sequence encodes CASSSPTGFYEQYF.

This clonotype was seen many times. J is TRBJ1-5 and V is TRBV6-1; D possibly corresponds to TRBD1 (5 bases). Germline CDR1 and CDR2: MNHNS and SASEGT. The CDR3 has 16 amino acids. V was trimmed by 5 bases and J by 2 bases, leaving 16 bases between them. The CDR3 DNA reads TGTGCCAGCAGTCTTAAGGGAGGGGCAGGCAATCAGCCCCAGCATTTT. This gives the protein CASSLKGGAGNQPQHF.

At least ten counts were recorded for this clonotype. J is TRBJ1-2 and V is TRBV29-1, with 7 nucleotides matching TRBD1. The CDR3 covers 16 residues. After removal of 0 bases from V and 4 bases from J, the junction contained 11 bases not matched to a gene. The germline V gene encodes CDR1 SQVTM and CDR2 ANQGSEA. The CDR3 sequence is CSVEESPGQLIYGYTF. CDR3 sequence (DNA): TGCAGCGTTGAAGAATCCCCGGGACAGTTAATCTATGGCTACACCTTC.

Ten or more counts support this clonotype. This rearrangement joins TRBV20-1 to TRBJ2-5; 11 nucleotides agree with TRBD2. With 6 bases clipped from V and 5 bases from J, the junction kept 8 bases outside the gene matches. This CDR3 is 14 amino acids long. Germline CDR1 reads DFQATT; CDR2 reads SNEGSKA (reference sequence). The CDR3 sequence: CSALSGRVGETQYF. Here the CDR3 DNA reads TGCAGTGCCCTTAGCGGGAGGGTGGGGGAGACCCAGTACTTC.

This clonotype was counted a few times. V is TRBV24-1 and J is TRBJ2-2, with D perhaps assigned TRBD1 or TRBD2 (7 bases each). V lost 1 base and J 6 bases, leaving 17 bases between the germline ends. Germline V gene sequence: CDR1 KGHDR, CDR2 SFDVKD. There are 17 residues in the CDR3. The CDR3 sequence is CATSDFRPGGVAGELFF. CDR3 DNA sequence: TGTGCCACCAGTGATTTCAGGCCAGGGGGGGTTGCCGGGGAGCTGTTTTTT.

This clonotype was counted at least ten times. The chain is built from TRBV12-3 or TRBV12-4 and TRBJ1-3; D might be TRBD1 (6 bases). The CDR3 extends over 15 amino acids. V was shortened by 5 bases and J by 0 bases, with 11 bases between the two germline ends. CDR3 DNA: TGTGCCAGCAGTCCCGGAGGGGGCTCTGGAAACACCATATATTTT. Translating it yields CASSPGGGSGNTIYF.

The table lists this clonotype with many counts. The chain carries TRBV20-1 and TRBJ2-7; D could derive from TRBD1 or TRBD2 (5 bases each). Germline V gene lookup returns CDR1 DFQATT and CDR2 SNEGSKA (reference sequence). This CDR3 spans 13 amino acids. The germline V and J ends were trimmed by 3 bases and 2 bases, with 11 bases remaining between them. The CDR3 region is CSARSGRAYEQYF. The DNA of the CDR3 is TGCAGTGCTAGGTCGGGGCGGGCCTACGAGCAGTACTTC.

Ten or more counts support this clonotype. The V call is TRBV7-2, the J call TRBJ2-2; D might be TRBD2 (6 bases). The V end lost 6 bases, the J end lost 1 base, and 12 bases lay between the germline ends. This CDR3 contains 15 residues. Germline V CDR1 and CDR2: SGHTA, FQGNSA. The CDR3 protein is CASSYTGLNTGELFF. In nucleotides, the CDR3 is TGTGCCAGCAGTTACACGGGACTGAACACCGGGGAGCTGTTTTTT. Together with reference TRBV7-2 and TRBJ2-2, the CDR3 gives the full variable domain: GAGVSQSPSNKVTEKGKDVELRCDPISGHTALYWYRQSLGQGLEFLIYFQGNSAPDKSGLPSDRFSAERTGGSVSTLTIQRTQQEDSAVYLCASSYTGLNTGELFFGEGSRLTVL.

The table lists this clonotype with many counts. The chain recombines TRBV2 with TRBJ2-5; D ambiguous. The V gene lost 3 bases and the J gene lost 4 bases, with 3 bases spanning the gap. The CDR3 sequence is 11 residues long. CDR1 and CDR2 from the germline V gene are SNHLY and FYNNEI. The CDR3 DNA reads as TGTGCCAGCAGTGAGCGAGAGACCCAGTACTTC. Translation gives CASSERETQYF.

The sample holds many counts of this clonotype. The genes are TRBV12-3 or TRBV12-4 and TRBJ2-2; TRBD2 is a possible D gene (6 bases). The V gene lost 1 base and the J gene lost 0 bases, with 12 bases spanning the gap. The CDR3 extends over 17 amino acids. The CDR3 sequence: CASSLGGIKSNTGELFF. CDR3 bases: TGTGCCAGCAGTTTAGGCGGGATAAAGTCGAACACCGGGGAGCTGTTTTTT.

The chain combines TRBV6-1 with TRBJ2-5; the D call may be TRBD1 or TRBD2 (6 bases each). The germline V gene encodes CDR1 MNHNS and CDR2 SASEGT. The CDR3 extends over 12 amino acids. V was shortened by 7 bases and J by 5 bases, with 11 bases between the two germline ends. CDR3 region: CASKGGRETQYF. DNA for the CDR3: TGTGCCAGCAAGGGGGGTAGGGAGACCCAGTACTTC.

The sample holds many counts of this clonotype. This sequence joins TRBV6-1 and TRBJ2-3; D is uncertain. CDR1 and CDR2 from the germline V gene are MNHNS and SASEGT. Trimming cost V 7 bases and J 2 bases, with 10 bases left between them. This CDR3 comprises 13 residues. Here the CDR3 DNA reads TGTGCCAGCAACCCCACTTCCACAGATACGCAGTATTTT. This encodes CASNPTSTDTQYF.

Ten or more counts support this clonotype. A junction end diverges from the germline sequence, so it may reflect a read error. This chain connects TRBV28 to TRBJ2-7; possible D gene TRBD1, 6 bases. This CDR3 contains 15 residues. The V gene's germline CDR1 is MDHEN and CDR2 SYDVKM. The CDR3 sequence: CASSSTDRSSYERYF. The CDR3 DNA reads TGTGCCAGCAGTTCGACCGACAGGAGCTCCTACGAGCGGTACTTC.

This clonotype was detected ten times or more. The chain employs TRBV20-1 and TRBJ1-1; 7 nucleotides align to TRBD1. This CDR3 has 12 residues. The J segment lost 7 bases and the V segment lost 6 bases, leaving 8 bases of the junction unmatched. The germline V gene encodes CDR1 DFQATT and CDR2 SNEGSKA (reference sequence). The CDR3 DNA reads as TGCAGTGCACCACCGAGACAGGGTGAAGCTTTCTTT. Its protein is CSAPPRQGEAFF.

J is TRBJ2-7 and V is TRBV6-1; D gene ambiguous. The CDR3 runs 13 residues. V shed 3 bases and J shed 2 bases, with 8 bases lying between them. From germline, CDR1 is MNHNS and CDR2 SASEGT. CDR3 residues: CASSDPMAYEQYF. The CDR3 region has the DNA TGTGCCAGCAGTGACCCCATGGCCTACGAGCAGTACTTC.